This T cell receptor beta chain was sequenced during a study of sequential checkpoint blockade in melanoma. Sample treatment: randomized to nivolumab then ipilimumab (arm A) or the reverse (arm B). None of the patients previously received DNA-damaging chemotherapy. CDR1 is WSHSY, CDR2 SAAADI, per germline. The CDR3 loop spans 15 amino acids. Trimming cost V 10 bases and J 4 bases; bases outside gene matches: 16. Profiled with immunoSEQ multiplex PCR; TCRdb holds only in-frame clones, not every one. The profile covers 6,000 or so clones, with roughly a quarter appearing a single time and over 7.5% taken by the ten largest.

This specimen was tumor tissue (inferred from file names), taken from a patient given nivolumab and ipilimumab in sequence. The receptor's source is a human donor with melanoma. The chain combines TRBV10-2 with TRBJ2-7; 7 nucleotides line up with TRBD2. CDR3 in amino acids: CATRWGGEVKYEQYF. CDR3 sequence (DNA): TGCGCCACTCGTTGGGGGGGGGAGGTAAAGTACGAGCAGTACTTC.